This TCR beta chain came from a study of CXCR3-negative and CXCR3-positive naive CD8 T cells. Study-level findings and limits: Hydrophobicity of TRB CDR3s was greater in CXCR3-positive naive cells than in CXCR3-negative naive cells.

On this clonotype itself: Its antigen is unidentified.

The CDR3 totals 13 residues. The V gene's germline CDR1 is SQVTM and CDR2 ANQGSEA. A CD45RO-CCR7+CD27+CD95- profile was what naive CD8+ T cells displayed. The authors prepared UMI-labeled TRB cDNA libraries by 5' RACE. TCRdb reanalyzed the 5' RACE reads, giving one entry per CDR3 protein sequence and no DNA. Here the sample table reports 8,000 to 10,000 distinct CDR3 sequences. The receptor's source is a human donor in good health. Some clones in this sample may be carry-over from other donors' samples. The sample comprised naive CXCR3- CD8+ T cells from blood. The subset is: CD45RO-CCR7+CD27+CD95- naive CD8+ T cells lacking CXCR3 (TNR3-). The chain carries TRBV29-1 and TRBJ1-2; there is no DNA to check the TCRdb D call of TRBD1. The CDR3 protein is CSVPSGGDYGYTF.